Listed below are T cell receptor beta chains from one sample, sequenced in a study of cytomegalovirus exposure and HLA in healthy donors. Clones were read by immunoSEQ multiplex PCR, and TCRdb kept only the in-frame ones, dropping some. The sample consists of 130,000 to 150,000 clones, 73% of them appearing once. The sequencing input was PBMCs. Receptor source: a human donor in good health. CDR3s include the opening cysteine and the closing phenylalanine or tryptophan. A D gene is named only where the DNA matches it firmly. Clone sizes are given selectively: once, few, many, or a class where the clone is expanded.

j_gene	d_gene	abundance	v_gene	CDR3nt	CDR3aa
TRBJ1-2	TRBD1	-	TRBV27	TGTGCCAGCAGTCCTATCCCCCCGGGACAGCGCTATGGCTACACCTTC	CASSPIPPGQRYGYTF
TRBJ1-2	TRBD1	-	TRBV6-1	TGTGCCAGCAGTGGATCCGGGACAGGGGCTTATGGCTACACCTTC	CASSGSGTGAYGYTF
TRBJ1-1	TRBD1	-	TRBV27	TGTGCCAGCAGTTTAGAGGCAGGGGGCACTGAAGCTTTCTTT	CASSLEAGGTEAFF
TRBJ2-1	TRBD2	-	TRBV4-1	TGCGCCAGCAGCCAAGATTTAGCGGGGGCCTACAATGAGCAGTTCTTC	CASSQDLAGAYNEQFF
TRBJ2-3	TRBD2	-	TRBV6-5	TGTGCCAGCAGTACCCCGCGGGGGGGCACAGATACGCAGTATTTT	CASSTPRGGTDTQYF
TRBJ2-5	-	-	TRBV15	TGTGCCACCAGCAGAGGAGAGGAGACCCAGTACTTC	CATSRGEETQYF
TRBJ2-1	-	-	TRBV11-2	TGTGCCAGCAGCTTAGAGCGGGCCAATGAGCAGTTCTTC	CASSLERANEQFF
TRBJ2-7	TRBD2	-	TRBV27	TGTGCCAGCAGTTCCAGACTAGCGGGGGAAGAGCAGTACTTC	CASSSRLAGEEQYF
TRBJ2-3	-	-	TRBV5-1	TGCGCCAGCAGCTTTACAGGGTTGACAGATACGCAGTATTTT	CASSFTGLTDTQYF
TRBJ2-7	TRBD1	-	TRBV12-5	TGTACTAGTGGTTTGGCGACAGGGAGCGAGCAGTACTTC	CTSGLATGSEQYF
TRBJ2-7	-	-	TRBV12-5	TGTGCTAGTGGTTTTTCACGGGGCGAGCAGTACTTC	CASGFSRGEQYF
TRBJ1-4	-	-	TRBV15	TGTGCCAGCCGACAGCCTAATGAAAAACTGTTTTTT	CASRQPNEKLFF
TRBJ2-7	TRBD2	-	TRBV4-2	TGTGCCAGCAGCCAAGTGGGACTAGCGGGAATGTACGAGCAGTACTTC	CASSQVGLAGMYEQYF
TRBJ2-5	TRBD2	-	TRBV5-1	TGCGCCAGCAGCTCTAGCGGGGGGGCTTTAGAGACCCAGTACTTC	CASSSSGGALETQYF
TRBJ1-2	-	-	TRBV6-1	TGTGCCAGCAGTGGGGAGGTCTATGGCTACACCTTC	CASSGEVYGYTF
TRBJ2-3	TRBD2	-	TRBV7-8	TGTGCCAGCAGTGCCCGGGGGGGGGATAGCACAGATACGCAGTATTTT	CASSARGGDSTDTQYF
TRBJ2-2	-	-	TRBV28	TGTGCCAGCAGTTTACGGAACACCGGGGAGCTGTTTTTT	CASSLRNTGELFF
TRBJ2-1	TRBD1	-	TRBV9	TGTGCCAGCAGCAGGGGGCTGCGCGAGTACAATGAGCAGTTCTTC	CASSRGLREYNEQFF
TRBJ2-7	TRBD2	-	TRBV7-9	TGTGCCAGCAGCTTAGGGCTAGCGGCCGCCTACGAGCAGTACTTC	CASSLGLAAAYEQYF
TRBJ1-3	-	-	TRBV19	TGTGCCAGTAGTCCGACAGAGTCTGGAAACACCATATATTTT	CASSPTESGNTIYF
TRBJ1-5	-	-	TRBV6-1	TGTGCCAGCAGTGAAGGCCCGAAGGGGTCCTATAGCAATCAGCCCCAGCATTTT	CASSEGPKGSYSNQPQHF
TRBJ1-5	-	-	TRBV5-4	TGTGCCAGCAGCTTGGAACCCCAGGGCAATCAGCCCCAGCATTTT	CASSLEPQGNQPQHF
TRBJ2-1	TRBD2	-	TRBV5-1	TGCGCCAGCAGCTCGGAACTAGCGGGAGTTGGCAATGAGCAGTTCTTC	CASSSELAGVGNEQFF
TRBJ1-4	-	-	TRBV27	TGTGCCAGCAGTAGATCCCCGGGGGTGGTTGAAAAACTGTTTTTT	CASSRSPGVVEKLFF
TRBJ1-2	-	-	TRBV5-4	TGTGCCAGCAGCAAACAACAGGGCCAGGTTAGTGGCTACACCTTC	CASSKQQGQVSGYTF
TRBJ2-1	TRBD2	few	TRBV5-1	TGCGCCAGCAGCGTAGACAGCGGGAACAATGAGCAGTTCTTC	CASSVDSGNNEQFF
TRBJ2-3	-	-	TRBV2	TGTGCCAGCTCAAGACTAACTAGCACAGATACGCAGTATTTT	CASSRLTSTDTQYF
TRBJ1-1	TRBD1	-	TRBV29-1	TGCAGCGCTATAACAGGGGGCAGAACTGAAGCTTTCTTT	CSAITGGRTEAFF
TRBJ2-7	-	-	TRBV20-1	TGCAGTGCTTTTAACACCTACGAGCAGTACTTC	CSAFNTYEQYF
TRBJ2-3	TRBD1	-	TRBV23-1	TGCGCCAGCAGTCAACCGGGACAGGGATGCGATACGCAGTATTTT	CASSQPGQGCDTQYF
TRBJ2-1	TRBD2	-	TRBV5-8	TGTGCCAGCAGCTTGGAAGTAGCGGGGGCCTCCTACAATGAGCAGTTCTTC	CASSLEVAGASYNEQFF
TRBJ1-1	TRBD1	-	TRBV19	TGTGCCAGTAGTATAAATAGGGACAGGGCTGACACTGAAGCTTTCTTT	CASSINRDRADTEAFF
TRBJ1-2	-	-	TRBV7-8	TGTGCCAGCAGCCCTGGACAGATCTATGGCTACACCTTC	CASSPGQIYGYTF
TRBJ2-2	TRBD2	-	TRBV7-9	TGTGCCAGCAGCTCCCTTCGTAGCGGGCTTTACACCGGGGAGCTGTTTTTT	CASSSLRSGLYTGELFF
TRBJ1-1	TRBD1	few	TRBV29-1	TGCAGCGCGGGACAGGGTAACAGTGAAGCTTTCTTT	CSAGQGNSEAFF
TRBJ2-3	-	once	TRBV5-1	TGCGCCAGCAGCTTAGGGCCAGGGACAGATACGCAGTATTTT	CASSLGPGTDTQYF
TRBJ2-2	-	many	TRBV5-4	TGTGCCAGCAGTCCAGCGAACACCGGGGAGCTGTTTTTT	CASSPANTGELFF
TRBJ2-5	-	once	TRBV11-2	TGTGCCAGCAGCTCCGTCGGGGGGACCCAGTACTTC	CASSSVGGTQYF
TRBJ2-6	-	few	TRBV5-4	TGTGCCAGCAGCTTAGCCGGGAGAGCCAACGTCCTGACTTTC	CASSLAGRANVLTF
TRBJ2-7	TRBD2	-	TRBV7-2	TGTGCCAGCAGCCCACGCAGACTAGCGGGGACCTACGAGCAGTACTTC	CASSPRRLAGTYEQYF